One sample yielded the 21 T cell receptor beta chains listed below, sequenced in a study of T cell repertoires in cytomegalovirus infection. No antigens are known for them. Each CDR3 protein is one row after TCRdb ran MiXCR on the reads. The repertoire holds 700,000 to 950,000 distinct CDR3 sequences, about 31% seen once, with around 12% in the top ten. The specimen comprised cultured CD8+ T cells from PBMCs, sampled from culture after CMV antigen stimulation. These receptors were obtained from a human donor in good health (CMV status not recorded). Some clones in this sample may be carry-over from other donors' samples.

The V call is TRBV7-4, the J call TRBJ2-5; 12 bases map to TRBD2. In germline, CDR1 is SGHVT, CDR2 SQSDAQ. The CDR3 spans 15 residues. V lost 5 bases, J lost 5 bases, and 6 bases stayed unmatched. The CDR3 nucleotides read TGTGCCAGCAGCGACCTAGCGGGGGGGCTGGAGACCCAGTACTTC. Encoded protein: CASSDLAGGLETQYF.

V and J are TRBV6-2 or TRBV6-3 and TRBJ2-7; 7 bases match TRBD1. Per the germline V gene, CDR1 is MNHEY and CDR2 is SVGEGT. V dropped 8 bases and J dropped 2; count of bases not matched to a gene: 12. The length of the CDR3 is 15 residues. The CDR3 DNA follows: TGTGCCAGCTCCACGGTTGCAGGGGGAACCTACGAGCAGTACGTC. Protein: CASSTVAGGTYEQYV.

The table lists this clonotype with a few counts. This chain connects TRBV4-1 to TRBJ1-1; D may be TRBD1 (5 bases). Trimming took 3 bases from V and 5 from J, leaving 13 bases between them. Per germline, CDR1 MGHRA and CDR2 YSYEKL. CDR3 length: 14 amino acids. The CDR3 is CASSHQGVWTEAFF. The CDR3 nucleotides read TGCGCCAGCAGCCATCAAGGGGTATGGACTGAAGCTTTCTTT.

This clonotype was seen many times. The chain uses TRBV6-1 and TRBJ1-2, with D perhaps matching TRBD1 (6 bases). This CDR3 contains 13 residues. Germline CDR1 MNHNS, CDR2 SASEGT. V dropped 10 bases and J dropped 2 bases, with 14 bases sitting between them. The CDR3 DNA is TGTGCCATACCCGGACAGTTCAACTATGGCTACACCTTC. Residues: CAIPGQFNYGYTF.

This clonotype is a singleton in its sample. This sequence joins TRBV9 and TRBJ1-2; no clear D gene. The CDR3 contains 13 residues. V dropped 5 bases and J dropped 1 base, with 9 bases sitting between them. CDR1 is SGDLS, CDR2 YYNGEE, per germline. The CDR3 protein is CASSEARNYGYTF. The CDR3 DNA reads TGTGCCAGCAGTGAGGCCCGTAACTATGGCTACACCTTC.

There are a few counts of this clonotype. The chain recombines TRBV7-8 with TRBJ1-5; D is perhaps TRBD1 (5 bases). This CDR3 has 17 amino acids. Per the germline V gene, CDR1 is SGHVS and CDR2 is FQNEAQ. The germline V and J ends were trimmed by 1 base and 0 bases, with 13 bases remaining between them. The CDR3 here is CASSLDPLTVSNQPQHF. CDR3 DNA: TGTGCCAGCAGCTTAGATCCCCTGACAGTTAGCAATCAGCCCCAGCATTTT.

This chain links TRBV20-1 with TRBJ2-7; D is possibly TRBD1 (5 bases). The CDR3 sequence is 14 residues long. Trimming removed 5 bases from V and 5 bases from J, with 19 bases in between. Germline-derived CDR1 and CDR2 are DFQATT and SNEGSKA (reference sequence). CDR3 protein: CSAPVQGKTHEQYF. CDR3 in DNA: TGCAGTGCTCCGGTCCAGGGTAAGACCCACGAGCAGTACTTC.

This clonotype occurred a few times. The CDR3 nucleotides are TGTGCCAGCAGTTTATACGGGGGTCCCGACACAGATACGCAGTATTTT. Its translation is CASSLYGGPDTDTQYF. V gene TRBV27 combines with J gene TRBJ2-3; the D gene is possibly TRBD2 (6 bases). Germline V lookup: CDR1 MNHEY, CDR2 SMNVEV (reference sequence). This CDR3 region has 16 residues. Trimming removed 1 base from V and 2 bases from J, with 13 bases in between.

This clonotype has a handful of counts. The V gene is TRBV27, the J gene TRBJ1-2; D is unclear. Germline CDR1 is MNHEY and CDR2 is SMNVEV (reference sequence). The ends were cut back, 4 bases at V and 2 bases at J, with 8 bases in the middle. The CDR3 is 13 residues long. CDR3 sequence (DNA): TGTGCCAGCAGTTATCTCGGGAACTATGGCTACACCTTC. Its protein product is CASSYLGNYGYTF.

The chain uses TRBV27 and TRBJ1-1; TRBD1 matches at 8 bases. Germline V CDR1 and CDR2: MNHEY, SMNVEV (reference sequence). The J segment lost 5 bases and the V segment lost 5 bases, leaving 7 bases of the junction unmatched. CDR3 size: 14 residues. The CDR3 DNA follows: TGTGCCAGCAGTGTAGTCACAGGGGGAACTGAAGCTTTCTTT. Protein sequence: CASSVVTGGTEAFF.

This chain joins TRBV7-9 and TRBJ2-1; unclear D gene. Per germline, CDR1 SEHNR and CDR2 FQNEAQ (reference sequence). This CDR3 region has 15 residues. Deletions cut 8 bases from V and 5 bases from J, with 19 bases between. CDR3 loop: CASSSRAKNDNEQFF. The CDR3 DNA reads TGTGCCAGCTCATCCCGGGCCAAAAACGACAATGAGCAGTTCTTC.

J is TRBJ2-7 and V is TRBV4-1; D is possibly TRBD1 or TRBD2 (5 bases each). This CDR3 has 15 amino acids. The V end was cut by 0 bases, the J end by 1 base, with 10 bases between. In germline, CDR1 is MGHRA, CDR2 YSYEKL. The CDR3 DNA reads TGCGCCAGCAGCCAAGAATGGGACCTTTCCTACGAGCAGTACGTC. Translation: CASSQEWDLSYEQYV.

This clonotype has ten or more counts. V usage is TRBV4-1 and J usage is TRBJ2-1; 8 bases match TRBD1. The CDR3 consists of 17 residues. Trimming removed 0 bases from V and 7 bases from J; junction bases left unmatched: 11. Per germline, CDR1 MGHRA and CDR2 YSYEKL. CDR3 loop: CASSQDPPGQGGNEQFF. For the CDR3, the DNA is TGCGCCAGCAGCCAAGATCCCCCAGGACAGGGTGGAAATGAGCAGTTCTTC.

This chain links TRBV4-3 with TRBJ1-2, with 11 bases matching TRBD1. Germline assignment: CDR1 LGHNA and CDR2 YSLEER. Trimming took 5 bases from V and 5 from J; bases not matched to a gene: 7. The CDR3 length is 15 residues. In DNA form, the CDR3 reads TGCGCCAGCAGCTCTAGGACAGGGGGCCGGTATGGCTACACCTTC. This encodes CASSSRTGGRYGYTF.

This clonotype occurred a few times. This rearrangement joins TRBV14 to TRBJ2-2; D is undetermined. Trimming shortened V by 4 bases and J by 4 bases, and 4 bases separated the two germline ends. The length of the CDR3 is 12 residues. Germline V CDR1 and CDR2: SGHDN, FVKESK. The CDR3 region has the DNA TGTGCCAGCAGCCGGTTCACCGGGGAGCTGTTTTTT. Translation: CASSRFTGELFF.

This clonotype showed up many times. This chain links TRBV7-8 with TRBJ2-5; D call uncertain. V was cut by 4 bases and J by 3 bases, with 12 bases left in between. CDR1 and CDR2 from the germline V gene are SGHVS and FQNEAQ. This CDR3 has 14 amino acids. CDR3 sequence: CASSYGLHKETQYF. The CDR3 coding sequence is TGTGCCAGCAGCTACGGGCTCCACAAAGAGACCCAGTACTTC. Supplemented by reference TRBV7-8 and TRBJ2-5, the full variable domain reads GAGVSQSPRYKVAKRGQDVALRCDPISGHVSLFWYQQALGQGPEFLTYFQNEAQLDKSGLPSDRFFAERPEGSVSTLKIQRTQQEDSAVYLCASSYGLHKETQYFGPGTRLLVL.

V and J are TRBV4-2 and TRBJ1-2, with D perhaps TRBD1 (6 bases). The CDR3 runs to 16 residues. With 0 bases removed from V and 1 base from J, the gap between germline ends came to 12 bases. Germline loops: CDR1 LGHNA, CDR2 YNFKEQ. Here the CDR3 reads CASSQDRWTVNYGYTF. DNA of the CDR3: TGTGCCAGCAGCCAAGACCGCTGGACAGTTAACTATGGCTACACCTTC.

In its sample, this clonotype was seen many times. The chain carries TRBV7-2 and TRBJ1-1; D remains unclear. The germline V gene has CDR1 SGHTA and CDR2 FQGNSA. Trimming took off 2 bases at V and 1 base at J, with 8 bases between the two ends. This CDR3 spans 14 amino acids. Written as DNA, the CDR3 is TGTGCCAGCAGCTTATTTGTCAAGAACACTGAAGCTTTCTTT. Its protein product is CASSLFVKNTEAFF.

This clonotype was counted at least ten times. The V and J genes are TRBV7-8 and TRBJ1-5; TRBD1 matches 11 bases. The CDR3 covers 19 residues. V lost 0 bases to trimming and J lost 2 bases; unmatched junction nucleotides: 9. From germline, CDR1 is SGHVS and CDR2 FQNEAQ. The CDR3 loop is CASSLAYGQGASGNQPQHF. Written as DNA, the CDR3 is TGTGCCAGCAGCTTAGCCTACGGACAGGGGGCTTCTGGCAATCAGCCCCAGCATTTT.

With respect to this clonotype: A much larger clone lies one base from this, so it may be a read error. This chain uses TRBV12-3 or TRBV12-4 with TRBJ1-5; D gene uncertain. CDR3 length: 11 amino acids. V was cut by 3 bases and J by 7 bases, with 4 bases left in between. The CDR3 reads CASSFVQPQHF. The CDR3 region has the DNA TGTGCCAGCAGTTTCGTCCAGCCCCAGCATTTT.

The chain couples TRBV4-3 to TRBJ1-5, with a tentative D call TRBD1 (6 bases). Trimming shortened V by 0 bases and J by 4 bases, and 16 bases separated the two germline ends. CDR3 length: 17 residues. Germline lookup yields CDR1 LGHNA and CDR2 YSLEER. The CDR3 bases are TGCGCCAGCAGCCAAGAACCGCCGGGGGGCATAAATCAGCCCCAGCATTTT. Protein product: CASSQEPPGGINQPQHF.